This T cell receptor (beta chain) appears in the sequencing data of a study of blood T cells in healthy people across ages (dated by TCRdb to between 2014 and 2017). Some background on the complete study: In model experiments, roughly one uniquely barcoded TCR beta cDNA molecule per two T cells was captured by template switching. Four age groups were formed from the donors: young (average 16 years), middle-aged (around 39), aged (62) and long-lived (82). The study measured age-related changes in TCR beta repertoire diversity using deep sequencing normalized with unique cDNA molecular identifiers. The study analyzed two additional independent replicas of 1 million unique cDNA reads from the same blood draw for two donors, one aged 18 to 30 and one aged 80 or older. To avoid experimental bias, donors of different ages were randomly spread across the sequencing lanes.

The approximately 41 donors, aged about 6 to 100 years, were systemically healthy Caucasian individuals from Russia. Each donor gave 8 to 10 milliliters of peripheral blood, collected into EDTA-treated Vacutainer tubes. Ficoll-Paque density-gradient centrifugation was used to isolate PBMCs, with at least 6.5 million per sample. Total RNA, at least 5 micrograms per sample, was extracted from PBMCs with Trizol reagent. The percentages of naive CD45RAhigh/CD27high T cells were determined by flow cytometry on a PBMC aliquot from every donor. Broad study findings and their caveats: As age increased, observed TCR beta diversity per million T cells dropped in a roughly linear way, and a significant reduction was already evident by age 40. The CMV infection status of donors was not known, potentially confounding age-related changes in expanded clonotypes. The percentage of naive T cells measured by flow cytometry correlated strongly with observed TCR beta diversity. Estimates of total diversity based on one million sequenced T cells were regarded as lower bounds and as underestimates. Compared with the aged group, the long-lived group had more naive CD4+ T cells, fewer expanded clones and increased TCR diversity, a pattern suggesting age selection. Bulk unsorted PBMC profiling prevented conclusive comparison of naive and antigen-experienced compartments.

The CDR3 runs 13 amino acids, cysteine and phenylalanine included. Solely the CDR3 DNA is kept, with 39 bases framed from the first base. Cut back by 5 bases and 3 bases, the V and J ends lie 10 bases apart. CDR1 and CDR2 (SGHAT, FQDESV) derive from the germline V gene (reference sequence). As concerns this clonotype: Its antigen remains undetermined. The record has no base qualities; no much larger clone is one base away.

The receptor library was made with 5' RACE. TCRdb lists the instrument as Illumina HiSeq 2500. The second PCR ran for about 6 to 12 cycles and used a J-beta primer mix along with a sample-barcoded 5' primer. Each TCR beta cDNA molecule received a unique molecular identifier from a template-switch 5' adaptor carrying 12 random nucleotides. At least 2.5 million CDR3-containing paired-end reads were obtained from each sample. All of the RNA was converted into first-strand cDNA using the Mint cDNA synthesis kit, with a TRBC-specific oligonucleotide serving as the primer. After uracil-DNA glycosylase treatment, a first 18-cycle PCR used universal primers M1SS and BC2_uni_R on all cDNA. In the source study's methods: For normalization, 1 million high-quality reads, each with a distinct molecular identifier, were randomly selected from each sample. Instead of being binned into consensus sequences, reads that shared molecular identifiers were thrown out. MiTCR, set to a Q25 quality threshold and the strictest error-elimination algorithm, was used for CDR3 identification, clonotype clustering and error correction. A nonparametric unseen species model using Euler transformation provided a lower-bound estimate of total TCR beta diversity. TCRdb reanalyzed the raw reads on its own, using fastp at Q25 for trimming and MiXCR for clone calling, and kept in-frame beta chains. Entries are consolidated by CDR3 protein sequence, retaining the most common genes and DNA. Clone size and V and J calls follow TCRdb, not the original study. The sample table shows 1.5 million to 2 million distinct CDR3 sequences, and 40% to 55% are seen once. The ten top clones hold more than 2% of the sample.

Rearrangement joined TRBV11-1 to TRBJ1-2; too little of a D gene remains to name it. The source material was blood. The TCR was taken from a middle-aged woman in good health. The sequence in DNA is TGTGCCAGCAGCCGAAGTGGAGACTATGGCTACACCTTC. It translates to CASSRSGDYGYTF.